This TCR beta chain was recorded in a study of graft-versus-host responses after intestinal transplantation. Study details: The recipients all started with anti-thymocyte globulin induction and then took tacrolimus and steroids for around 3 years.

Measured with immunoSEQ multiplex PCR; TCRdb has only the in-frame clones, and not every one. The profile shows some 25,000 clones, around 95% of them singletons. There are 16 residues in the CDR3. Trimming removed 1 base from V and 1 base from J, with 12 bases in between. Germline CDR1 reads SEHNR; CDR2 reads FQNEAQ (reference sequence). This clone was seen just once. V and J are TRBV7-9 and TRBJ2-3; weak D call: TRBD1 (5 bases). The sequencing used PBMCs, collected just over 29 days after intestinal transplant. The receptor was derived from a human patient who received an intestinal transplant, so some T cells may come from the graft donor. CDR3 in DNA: TGTGCCAGCAGCTTAGTAGTTGGCAGGGGCACAGATACGCAGTATTTT. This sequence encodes CASSLVVGRGTDTQYF.